This passage covers 19 T cell receptor beta chains from one sample sequenced in a study of cytomegalovirus exposure and HLA in healthy donors listed by TCRdb under 2017. Library preparation was by the immunoSEQ multiplex PCR assay. The multiplex PCR relied on a mix of 60 forward primers for TCR Vbeta segments and 13 reverse primers for TCR Jbeta segments. This is the immuneACCESS table as TCRdb keeps it, with only in-frame sequences that have V and J called. A part of the clones is gone; compared with another copy, unresolved V genes explain less than half, and the rest is unexplained. Counted in this sample were 110,000 or so clones; 81% of them appeared once. The top ten clonotypes cover roughly 2.3% of the sample. The specimen was PBMCs. These receptors all stem from a woman between 25 and 40 years old in good health and CMV-seronegative.

In this sample, this clone turned up once. Here the CDR3 reads CASRDSADTQYF. CDR3 coding DNA: TGTGCCAGCAGAGATAGCGCGGATACGCAGTATTTT. This chain links TRBV2 with TRBJ2-3, with D tentatively TRBD2 (5 bases). CDR3 length: 12 residues. V dropped 6 bases and J dropped 6 bases, with 10 bases sitting between them. Germline V gene sequence: CDR1 SNHLY, CDR2 FYNNEI.

This chain uses TRBV19 with TRBJ2-1, with a weak D call TRBD1 (6 bases). With 7 bases removed from V and 1 base from J, the gap between germline ends came to 11 bases. The germline V gene encodes CDR1 LNHDA and CDR2 SQIVND (reference sequence). CDR3 length: 14 residues. The CDR3 here is CASKRTDSYNEQFF. The CDR3 DNA is TGTGCCAGTAAGCGGACAGATTCCTACAATGAGCAGTTCTTC.

This sequence joins TRBV18 and TRBJ1-1; 9 nucleotides agree with TRBD1. This CDR3 is 16 amino acids long. V lost 3 bases, J lost 2 bases, and 7 bases stayed unmatched. In germline, CDR1 is KGHSH, CDR2 LQKENI. CDR3 nucleotides: TGTGCCAGCTCACCGCAAGACAGGGGGGGCAACACTGAAGCTTTCTTT. Translated, it gives CASSPQDRGGNTEAFF. The full variable domain, with the rest looked up from reference TRBV18 and TRBJ1-1, is NAGVMQNPRHLVRRRGQEARLRCSPMKGHSHVYWYRQLPEEGLKFMVYLQKENIIDESGMPKERFSAEFPKEGPSILRIQQVVRGDSAAYFCASSPQDRGGNTEAFFGQGTRLTVV.

A single count supports this clone. CDR3 residues: CASSLESGLSYNEQFF. DNA of the CDR3: TGTGCCAGCAGCTTAGAGAGCGGGCTCTCCTACAATGAGCAGTTCTTC. This chain uses TRBV7-3 with TRBJ2-1; weak D call: TRBD2 (6 bases). Trimming left V 2 bases short and J 0 bases short, with 11 bases between. This CDR3 is built from 16 residues. Germline V lookup: CDR1 SGHTA, CDR2 FQGTGA.

V gene TRBV11-3 combines with J gene TRBJ2-3; D is possibly TRBD2 (5 bases). Germline loops: CDR1 SGHNT, CDR2 YENEEA. V dropped 5 bases and J dropped 2 bases, with 14 bases sitting between them. CDR3 size: 15 residues. The CDR3 DNA sequence: TGTGCCAGCAGCCTGGGGAGTACCCACACAGATACGCAGTATTTT. As protein: CASSLGSTHTDTQYF.

The genes are TRBV29-1 and TRBJ2-7; possible D gene TRBD1, 5 bases. Germline V gene data show CDR1 as SQVTM and CDR2 as ANQGSEA. This CDR3 is built from 12 residues. Between the trimmed V and J ends, which lost 3 bases and 5 bases, there was a span of 11 bases. CDR3 loop: CSVEIRVDEQYF. CDR3 sequence (DNA): TGCAGCGTTGAGATCAGGGTCGACGAGCAGTACTTC.

The chain combines TRBV7-3 with TRBJ2-3; 10 bases align to TRBD2. Germline CDR1 and CDR2: SGHTA and FQGTGA. This CDR3 has 18 amino acids. V lost 4 bases and J lost 4; bases outside the gene matches: 14. CDR3 in DNA: TGTGCCAGCAGCTCCCCGATTCGCGTAGCGGGAGGTCCAGATACGCAGTATTTT. Its translation: CASSSPIRVAGGPDTQYF.

CDR3 sequence (DNA): TGTGCCAGCAGCTTGCGTTCTGGAAACACCATATATTTT. Protein: CASSLRSGNTIYF. The chain combines TRBV5-4 with TRBJ1-3; D is undetermined. Between the trimmed V and J ends, which lost 1 base and 1 base, there was a span of 3 bases. This CDR3 has 13 residues. In germline, CDR1 is SGHNT, CDR2 YYREEE (reference sequence).

The chain recombines TRBV28 with TRBJ1-4; D is unresolved. The CDR3 has 15 residues. Trimming removed 6 bases at V and 7 bases at J, with 18 bases between. CDR1 is MDHEN, CDR2 SYDVKM, per germline. The CDR3, as DNA: TGTGCCAGCAGAGGCGCAAGGGAGTCGCTTGAAAAACTGTTTTTT. Translation: CASRGARESLEKLFF.

This chain uses TRBV6-5 with TRBJ2-5; 7 bases fit TRBD1. The germline V gene has CDR1 MNHEY and CDR2 SVGAGI. J gave up 4 bases and V 8 bases, and 7 bases lay outside the gene matches. This CDR3 is built from 13 residues. The CDR3 spells CASGNRGTETQYF. In DNA form, the CDR3 reads TGTGCCAGCGGAAACAGGGGTACAGAGACCCAGTACTTC.

In its sample, this clone was seen a few times. This chain uses TRBV2 with TRBJ2-3, with no clear D. Trimming removed 2 bases at V and 4 bases at J, with 4 bases between. The CDR3 loop spans 12 amino acids. From germline, CDR1 is SNHLY and CDR2 FYNNEI. CDR3 loop: CASSELADTQYF. In DNA, the CDR3 is TGTGCCAGCAGTGAACTAGCAGATACGCAGTATTTT. The full variable domain, with the rest looked up from reference TRBV2 and TRBJ2-3, is EPEVTQTPSHQVTQMGQEVILRCVPISNHLYFYWYRQILGQKVEFLVSFYNNEISEKSEIFDDQFSVERPDGSNFTLKIRSTKLEDSAMYFCASSELADTQYFGPGTRLTVL.

The chain uses TRBV10-2 and TRBJ2-1; 8 nucleotides agree with TRBD2. Germline trimming cut 6 bases from V and 6 bases from J; bases unmatched to any gene: 4. This CDR3 region has 13 residues. Per germline, CDR1 WSHSY and CDR2 SAAADI. The CDR3 is CASRAGGPNEQFF. The CDR3 DNA sequence: TGCGCCAGCAGGGCGGGAGGTCCCAATGAGCAGTTCTTC.

Of note for this clone: Other nucleotide sequences in the sample specify the same CDR3. The chain is built from TRBV19 and TRBJ1-5; 8 nucleotides line up with TRBD1. The germline gives CDR1 LNHDA, CDR2 SQIVND (reference sequence). The CDR3 covers 16 residues. With 8 bases clipped from V and 0 bases from J, the junction kept 9 bases outside the gene matches. The CDR3 DNA reads TGTGCCAGTTCCACGGACAGGGCTTATAGCAATCAGCCCCAGCATTTT. It is translated as CASSTDRAYSNQPQHF.

The chain carries TRBV4-2 and TRBJ2-7; 7 bases are a match to TRBD1. CDR1 and CDR2 from the germline V gene are LGHNA and YNFKEQ. This CDR3 contains 14 residues. J gave up 4 bases and V 1 base, and 4 bases lay outside the gene matches. CDR3 sequence (DNA): TGTGCCAGCAGCCAAGCGACAGGGAGATACGAGCAGTACTTC. Encoded protein: CASSQATGRYEQYF.

The chain joins TRBV7-9 to TRBJ2-1, with 7 bases identical to TRBD2. Germline CDR1 reads SEHNR; CDR2 reads FQNEAQ (reference sequence). The CDR3 runs 15 residues. V lost 4 bases and J lost 10; bases outside the gene matches: 13. In DNA form, the CDR3 reads TGTGCCAGCAGCTCCCGCGCGAGCGGGGATAGGGAGCAGTTCTTC. Its translation is CASSSRASGDREQFF.

CDR3 bases: TGTGCCAGCAGTTACTCGAGTAGCGGGGGAACAGATACGCAGTATTTT. Translated, it gives CASSYSSSGGTDTQYF. The chain employs TRBV6-5 and TRBJ2-3; 9 nucleotides match TRBD2. V lost 0 bases, J lost 3 bases, and 4 bases stayed unmatched. Per the germline V gene, CDR1 is MNHEY and CDR2 is SVGAGI. CDR3 size: 16 residues.

A remark on this clone: At one end the junction does not follow the germline gene, possibly because of a read error. The chain combines TRBV5-4 with TRBJ2-5; D call uncertain. CDR3 size: 13 residues. Per the germline V gene, CDR1 is SGHNT and CDR2 is YYREEE (reference sequence). The CDR3 DNA is TGTGCCAGCAGCTCTCACCTTAGCCAAGGTCCGAACTTC. Translated: CASSSHLSQGPNF. Variable domain in full (rest from reference TRBV5-4 and TRBJ2-5): ETGVTQSPTHLIKTRGQQVTLRCSSQSGHNTVSWYQQALGQGPQFIFQYYREEENGRGNFPPRFSGLQFPNYSSELNVNALELDDSALYLCASSSHLSQGPNFGPGTRLLVL.

J is TRBJ1-5 and V is TRBV4-1; TRBD1 might be the D (6 bases). The V gene's germline CDR1 is MGHRA and CDR2 YSYEKL. Trimming left V 4 bases short and J 5 bases short, with 9 bases between. The CDR3 totals 13 residues. The chain's CDR3 is CASSPRQDQPQHF. The CDR3 DNA reads TGCGCCAGCAGCCCGAGACAGGATCAGCCCCAGCATTTT.

Only one count was recorded for this clone. V and J are TRBV14 and TRBJ1-1; D not certain. The germline V gene has CDR1 SGHDN and CDR2 FVKESK. The CDR3 is 13 amino acids. Trimming pared 6 bases from V and 0 bases from J, leaving 8 bases between. The CDR3 sequence is CASSSYLNTEAFF. CDR3 sequence (DNA): TGTGCCAGCAGTTCCTATCTGAACACTGAAGCTTTCTTT.